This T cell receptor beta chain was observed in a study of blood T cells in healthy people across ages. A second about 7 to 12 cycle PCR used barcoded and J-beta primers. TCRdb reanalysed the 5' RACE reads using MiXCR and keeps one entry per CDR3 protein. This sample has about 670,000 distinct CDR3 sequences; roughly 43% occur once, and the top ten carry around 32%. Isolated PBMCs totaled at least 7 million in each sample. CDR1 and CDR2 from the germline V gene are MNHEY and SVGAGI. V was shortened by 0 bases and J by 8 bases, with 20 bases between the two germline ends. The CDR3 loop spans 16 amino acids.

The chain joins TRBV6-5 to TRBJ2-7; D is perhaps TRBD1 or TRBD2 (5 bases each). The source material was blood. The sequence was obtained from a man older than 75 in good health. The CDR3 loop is CASSYSSRDPLRQQYF. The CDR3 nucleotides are TGTGCCAGCAGTTACTCGAGTCGGGACCCTTTACGCCAGCAGTACTTC.